The rows below give T cell receptor beta chains drawn from one sample of a study of shared clonotypes between healthy human individuals. Assay used: immunoSEQ multiplex PCR; TCRdb lists only in-frame clones, some missing. This table has around 2.5 million clones, 80% to 95% appearing once. Sequencing used naive CD4+ T cells from PBMCs. The receptor set was obtained from a man between 18 and 35 years old in good health. Some clones in this sample may be carry-over from other donors' samples. Each CDR3 is given without its conserved first and last residue. Clone size, where shown, is once, few, many, or a class for clones that have expanded.

cdr3_aa: ASSSRNTEAF
j_call: TRBJ1-1
clone_size: few
v_call: TRBV28

cdr3_aa: ASSRASGVGNIQY
j_call: TRBJ2-4
clone_size: once
v_call: TRBV7-9

cdr3_aa: ASRRAGTYEQY
j_call: TRBJ2-7
clone_size: NA
v_call: TRBV28

cdr3_aa: ASSLDAHSGYT
j_call: TRBJ1-2
clone_size: NA
v_call: TRBV5-1

cdr3_aa: ASSHMTRSNEQF
j_call: TRBJ2-1
clone_size: NA
v_call: TRBV14

cdr3_aa: ASSSGTAYEQY
j_call: TRBJ2-7
clone_size: few
v_call: TRBV2

cdr3_aa: SVPGAFEQY
j_call: TRBJ2-7
clone_size: NA
v_call: TRBV20-1

cdr3_aa: ASRADRSSYEQY
j_call: TRBJ2-7
clone_size: NA
v_call: TRBV2

cdr3_aa: ASSAQESSYNEQF
j_call: TRBJ2-1
clone_size: once
v_call: TRBV19

cdr3_aa: ASSIAPTRREQY
j_call: TRBJ2-7
clone_size: NA
v_call: TRBV19

cdr3_aa: ASSSATGGNEQF
j_call: TRBJ2-1
clone_size: NA
v_call: TRBV5-4

cdr3_aa: ASSMVSGNRPQH
j_call: TRBJ1-5
clone_size: NA
v_call: TRBV19

cdr3_aa: ASSVGGPLGSPLH
j_call: TRBJ1-6
clone_size: NA
v_call: TRBV5-1

cdr3_aa: ATPLGTINTDTQY
j_call: TRBJ2-3
clone_size: NA
v_call: TRBV9

cdr3_aa: ASSPDGAGGYT
j_call: TRBJ1-2
clone_size: NA
v_call: TRBV6-5

cdr3_aa: ASSIGPGQGGETQY
j_call: TRBJ2-5
clone_size: NA
v_call: TRBV19

cdr3_aa: ASSWTGTIGTEAF
j_call: TRBJ1-1
clone_size: NA
v_call: TRBV19

cdr3_aa: ASSEGSGPYEQY
j_call: TRBJ2-7
clone_size: NA
v_call: TRBV9

cdr3_aa: ASSLDNSVNTEAF
j_call: TRBJ1-1
clone_size: NA
v_call: TRBV7-9

cdr3_aa: ASSRLAGVYETQY
j_call: TRBJ2-5
clone_size: many
v_call: TRBV19

cdr3_aa: ASSLLGQLDTEAF
j_call: TRBJ1-1
clone_size: NA
v_call: TRBV7-9

cdr3_aa: AISGTSGDSGELF
j_call: TRBJ2-2
clone_size: NA
v_call: TRBV10-3

cdr3_aa: AIGTGKTEAF
j_call: TRBJ1-1
clone_size: few
v_call: TRBV10-3

cdr3_aa: ASSARSDTLSGANVLT
j_call: TRBJ2-6
clone_size: once
v_call: TRBV7-2

cdr3_aa: ASSYGLSGLAGGLGTADTQY
j_call: TRBJ2-3
clone_size: NA
v_call: TRBV28

cdr3_aa: ASSQGMGTATNEKLF
j_call: TRBJ1-4
clone_size: NA
v_call: TRBV4-2

cdr3_aa: ASSWSFGGAEAF
j_call: TRBJ1-1
clone_size: NA
v_call: TRBV28

cdr3_aa: ASSYALAGDLDTQY
j_call: TRBJ2-3
clone_size: NA
v_call: TRBV7-9

cdr3_aa: ASSPLTLAGEQF
j_call: TRBJ2-1
clone_size: NA
v_call: TRBV18

cdr3_aa: ASSLRHNEQF
j_call: TRBJ2-1
clone_size: once
v_call: TRBV7-3

cdr3_aa: ASSLVGNQPQH
j_call: TRBJ1-5
clone_size: NA
v_call: TRBV7-2

cdr3_aa: ASSPSGTIYNEQF
j_call: TRBJ2-1
clone_size: once
v_call: TRBV5-1

cdr3_aa: ASSITRTDTQY
j_call: TRBJ2-3
clone_size: NA
v_call: TRBV7-3

cdr3_aa: ASSVGATNEKLF
j_call: TRBJ1-4
clone_size: NA
v_call: TRBV9

cdr3_aa: ASSFSGQPQH
j_call: TRBJ1-5
clone_size: NA
v_call: TRBV5-8

cdr3_aa: ASSNVGYGEQY
j_call: TRBJ2-7
clone_size: NA
v_call: TRBV21-1

cdr3_aa: ASSPRGGGGTEAF
j_call: TRBJ1-1
clone_size: NA
v_call: TRBV7-9

cdr3_aa: AISESEGAADGF
j_call: TRBJ1-1
clone_size: NA
v_call: TRBV10-3

cdr3_aa: ASSSIAGGPADTQY
j_call: TRBJ2-3
clone_size: NA
v_call: TRBV18

cdr3_aa: ASSSPFQNQPQH
j_call: TRBJ1-5
clone_size: NA
v_call: TRBV27